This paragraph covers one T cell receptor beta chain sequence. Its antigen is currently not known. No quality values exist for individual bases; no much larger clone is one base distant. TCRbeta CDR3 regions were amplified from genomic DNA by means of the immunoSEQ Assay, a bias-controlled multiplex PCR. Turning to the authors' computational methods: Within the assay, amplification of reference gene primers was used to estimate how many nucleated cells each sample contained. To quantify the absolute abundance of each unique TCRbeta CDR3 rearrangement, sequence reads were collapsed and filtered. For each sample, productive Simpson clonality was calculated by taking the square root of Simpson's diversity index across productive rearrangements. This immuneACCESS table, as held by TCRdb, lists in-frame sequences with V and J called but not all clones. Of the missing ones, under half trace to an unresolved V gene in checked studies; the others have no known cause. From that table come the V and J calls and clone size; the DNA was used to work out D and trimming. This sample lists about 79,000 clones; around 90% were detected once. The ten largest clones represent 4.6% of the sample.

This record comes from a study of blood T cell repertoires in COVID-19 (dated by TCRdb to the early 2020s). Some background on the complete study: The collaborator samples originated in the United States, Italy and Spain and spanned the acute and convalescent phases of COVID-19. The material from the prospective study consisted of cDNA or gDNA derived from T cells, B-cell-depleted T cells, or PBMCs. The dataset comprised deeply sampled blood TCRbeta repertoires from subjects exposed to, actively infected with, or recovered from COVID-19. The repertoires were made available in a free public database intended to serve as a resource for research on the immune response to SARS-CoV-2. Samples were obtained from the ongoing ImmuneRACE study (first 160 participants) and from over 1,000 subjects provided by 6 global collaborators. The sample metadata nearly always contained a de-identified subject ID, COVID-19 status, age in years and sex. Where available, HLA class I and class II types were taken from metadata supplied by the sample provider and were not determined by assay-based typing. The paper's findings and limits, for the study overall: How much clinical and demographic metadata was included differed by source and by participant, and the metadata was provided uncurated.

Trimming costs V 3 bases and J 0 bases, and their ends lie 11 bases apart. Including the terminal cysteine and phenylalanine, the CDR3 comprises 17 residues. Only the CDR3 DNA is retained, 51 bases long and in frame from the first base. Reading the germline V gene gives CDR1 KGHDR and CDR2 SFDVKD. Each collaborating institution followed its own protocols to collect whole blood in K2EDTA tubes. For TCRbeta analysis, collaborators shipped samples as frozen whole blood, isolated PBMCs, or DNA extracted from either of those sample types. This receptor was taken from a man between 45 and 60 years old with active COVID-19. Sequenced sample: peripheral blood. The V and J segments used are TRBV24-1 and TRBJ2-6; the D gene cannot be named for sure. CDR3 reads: CATSDPVGGSGANVLTF. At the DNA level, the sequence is TGTGCCACCAGTGATCCCGTAGGCGGCTCTGGGGCCAACGTCCTGACTTTC.